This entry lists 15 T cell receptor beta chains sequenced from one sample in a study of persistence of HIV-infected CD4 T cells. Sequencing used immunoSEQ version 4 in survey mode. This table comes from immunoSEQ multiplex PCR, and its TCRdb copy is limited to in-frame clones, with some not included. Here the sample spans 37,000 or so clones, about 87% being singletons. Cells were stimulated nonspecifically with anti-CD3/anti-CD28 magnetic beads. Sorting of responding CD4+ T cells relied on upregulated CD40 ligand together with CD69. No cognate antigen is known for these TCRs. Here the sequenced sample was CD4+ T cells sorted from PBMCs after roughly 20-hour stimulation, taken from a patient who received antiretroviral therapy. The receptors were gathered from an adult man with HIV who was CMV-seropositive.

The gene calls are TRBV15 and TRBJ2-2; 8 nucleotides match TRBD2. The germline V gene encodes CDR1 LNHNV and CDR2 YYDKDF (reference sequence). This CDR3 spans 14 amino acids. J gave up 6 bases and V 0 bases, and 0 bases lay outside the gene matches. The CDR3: CATSREGLAGELFF. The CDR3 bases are TGTGCCACCAGCAGAGAGGGACTAGCCGGGGAGCTGTTTTTT.

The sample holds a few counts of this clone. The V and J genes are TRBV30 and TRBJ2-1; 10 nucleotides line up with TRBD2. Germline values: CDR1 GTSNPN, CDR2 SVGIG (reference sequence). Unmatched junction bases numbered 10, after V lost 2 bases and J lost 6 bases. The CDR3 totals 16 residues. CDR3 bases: TGTGCCTGGAGTTCATATCCTAGCGGGGGCATCAATGAGCAGTTCTTC. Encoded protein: CAWSSYPSGGINEQFF.

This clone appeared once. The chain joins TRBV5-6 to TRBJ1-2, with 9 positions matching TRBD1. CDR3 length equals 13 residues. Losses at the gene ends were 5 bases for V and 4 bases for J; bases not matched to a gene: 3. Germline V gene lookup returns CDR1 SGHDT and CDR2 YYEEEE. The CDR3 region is CASRLTGGYGYTF. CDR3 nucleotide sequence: TGTGCCAGCAGACTGACAGGGGGCTATGGCTACACCTTC.

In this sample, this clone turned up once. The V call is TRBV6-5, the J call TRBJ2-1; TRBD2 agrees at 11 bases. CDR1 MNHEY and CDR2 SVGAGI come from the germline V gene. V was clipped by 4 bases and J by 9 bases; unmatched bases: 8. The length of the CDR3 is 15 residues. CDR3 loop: CASSSLWTSGLEQFF. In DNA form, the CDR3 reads TGTGCCAGCAGTTCCCTTTGGACTAGCGGGCTTGAGCAGTTCTTC.

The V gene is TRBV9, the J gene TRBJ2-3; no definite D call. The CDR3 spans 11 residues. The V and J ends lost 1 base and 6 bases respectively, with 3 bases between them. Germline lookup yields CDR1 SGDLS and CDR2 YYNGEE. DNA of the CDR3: TGTGCCAGCAGCGTACGGGATACGCAGTATTTT. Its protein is CASSVRDTQYF.

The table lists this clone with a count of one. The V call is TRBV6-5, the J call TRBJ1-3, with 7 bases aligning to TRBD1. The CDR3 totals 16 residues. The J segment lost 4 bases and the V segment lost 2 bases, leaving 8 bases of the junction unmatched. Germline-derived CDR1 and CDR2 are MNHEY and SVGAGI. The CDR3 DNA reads TGTGCCAGCAGTTACGATGACAGGGCTGGAGGAAACACCATATATTTT. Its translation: CASSYDDRAGGNTIYF.

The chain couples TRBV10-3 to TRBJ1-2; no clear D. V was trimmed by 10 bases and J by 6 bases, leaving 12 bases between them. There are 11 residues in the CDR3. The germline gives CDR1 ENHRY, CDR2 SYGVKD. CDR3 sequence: CATTDFNGYTF. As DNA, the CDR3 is TGTGCCACAACCGATTTCAATGGCTACACCTTC.

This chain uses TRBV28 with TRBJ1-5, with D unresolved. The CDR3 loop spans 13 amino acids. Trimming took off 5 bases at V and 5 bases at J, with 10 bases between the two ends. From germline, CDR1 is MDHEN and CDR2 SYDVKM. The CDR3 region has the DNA TGTGCCAGCAGTACACCGCGCGATCAGCCCCAGCATTTT. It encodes CASSTPRDQPQHF.

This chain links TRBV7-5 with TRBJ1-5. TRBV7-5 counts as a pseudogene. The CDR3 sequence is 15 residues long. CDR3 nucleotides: TGTGTCAGAAGCAGCCTAGGGACGGTCTTTCAGCCCCAGCATTTT. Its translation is CVRSSLGTVFQPQHF.

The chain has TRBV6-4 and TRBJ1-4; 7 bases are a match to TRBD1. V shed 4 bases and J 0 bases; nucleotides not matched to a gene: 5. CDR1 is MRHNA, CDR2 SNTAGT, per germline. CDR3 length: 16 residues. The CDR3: CASSGGQIATNEKLFF. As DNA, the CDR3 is TGTGCCAGCAGTGGGGGACAGATTGCAACTAATGAAAAACTGTTTTTT.

CDR3 in DNA: TGTGCCAGCAGTGAAAGGGATTTTCAGCCCCAGCATTTT. Encoded protein: CASSERDFQPQHF. The gene calls are TRBV6-1 and TRBJ1-5, with D uncertain. The CDR3 is 13 amino acids. Looked up from germline, CDR1 is MNHNS and CDR2 is SASEGT. The ends were cut back, 2 bases at V and 6 bases at J, with 8 bases in the middle.

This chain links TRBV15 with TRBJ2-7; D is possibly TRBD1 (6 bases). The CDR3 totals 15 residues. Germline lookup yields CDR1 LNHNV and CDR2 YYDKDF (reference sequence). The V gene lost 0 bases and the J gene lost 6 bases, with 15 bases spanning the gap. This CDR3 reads CATSRDRSRGLEQYF. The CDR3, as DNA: TGTGCCACCAGCAGAGATCGCAGCAGGGGCCTCGAGCAGTACTTC.

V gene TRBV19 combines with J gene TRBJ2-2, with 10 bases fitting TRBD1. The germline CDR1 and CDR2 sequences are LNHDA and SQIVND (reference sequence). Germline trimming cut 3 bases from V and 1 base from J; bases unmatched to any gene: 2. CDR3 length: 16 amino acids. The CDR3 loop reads CASSMWDRGNTGELFF. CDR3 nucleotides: TGTGCCAGTAGTATGTGGGACAGGGGGAACACCGGGGAGCTGTTTTTT. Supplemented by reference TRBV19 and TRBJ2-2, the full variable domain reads DGGITQSPKYLFRKEGQNVTLSCEQNLNHDAMYWYRQDPGQGLRLIYYSQIVNDFQKGDIAEGYSVSREKKESFPLTVTSAQKNPTAFYLCASSMWDRGNTGELFFGEGSRLTVL.

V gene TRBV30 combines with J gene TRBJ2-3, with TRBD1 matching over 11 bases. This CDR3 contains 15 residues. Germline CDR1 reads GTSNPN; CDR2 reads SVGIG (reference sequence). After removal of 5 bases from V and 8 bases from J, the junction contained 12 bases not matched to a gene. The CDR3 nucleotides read TGTGCCTGGCGGACTCTAGGACAGGGGGCAGGTACGCAGTATTTT. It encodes CAWRTLGQGAGTQYF.

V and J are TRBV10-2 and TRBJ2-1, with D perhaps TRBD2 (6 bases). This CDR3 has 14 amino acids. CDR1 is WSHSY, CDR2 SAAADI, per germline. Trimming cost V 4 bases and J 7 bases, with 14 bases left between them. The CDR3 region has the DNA TGCGCCAGCAGTGTCGGGGGTCTCTTAAATGAGCAGTTCTTC. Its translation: CASSVGGLLNEQFF.